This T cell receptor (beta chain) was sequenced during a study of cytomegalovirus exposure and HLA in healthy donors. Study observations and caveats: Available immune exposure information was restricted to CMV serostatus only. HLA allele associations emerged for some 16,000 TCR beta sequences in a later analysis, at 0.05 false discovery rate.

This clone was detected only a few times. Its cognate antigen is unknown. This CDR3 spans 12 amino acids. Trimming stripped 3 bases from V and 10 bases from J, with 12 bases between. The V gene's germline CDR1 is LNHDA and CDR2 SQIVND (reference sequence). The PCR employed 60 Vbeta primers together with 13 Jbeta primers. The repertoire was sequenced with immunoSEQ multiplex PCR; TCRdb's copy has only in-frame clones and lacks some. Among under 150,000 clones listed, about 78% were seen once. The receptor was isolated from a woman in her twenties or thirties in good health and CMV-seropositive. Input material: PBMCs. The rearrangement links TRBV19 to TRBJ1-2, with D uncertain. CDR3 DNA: TGTGCCAGTAGTATTCAGGCAGGCCTCTACACCTTC. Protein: CASSIQAGLYTF.